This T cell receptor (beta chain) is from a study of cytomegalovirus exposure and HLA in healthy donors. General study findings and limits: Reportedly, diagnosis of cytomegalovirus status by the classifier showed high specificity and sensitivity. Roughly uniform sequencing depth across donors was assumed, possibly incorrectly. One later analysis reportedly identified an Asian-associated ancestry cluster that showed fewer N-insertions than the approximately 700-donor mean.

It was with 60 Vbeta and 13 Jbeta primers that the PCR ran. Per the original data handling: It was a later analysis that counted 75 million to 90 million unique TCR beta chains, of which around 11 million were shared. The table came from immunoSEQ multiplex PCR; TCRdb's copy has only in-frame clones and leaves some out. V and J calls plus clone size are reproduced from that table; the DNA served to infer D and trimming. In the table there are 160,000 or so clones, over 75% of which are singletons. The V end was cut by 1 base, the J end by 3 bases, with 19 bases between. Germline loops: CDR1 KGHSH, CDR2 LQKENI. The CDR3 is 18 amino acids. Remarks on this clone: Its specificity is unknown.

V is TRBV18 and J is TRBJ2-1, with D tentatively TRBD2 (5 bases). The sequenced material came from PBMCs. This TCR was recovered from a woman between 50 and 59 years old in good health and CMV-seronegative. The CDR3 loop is CASSPRTSGKAFYNEQFF. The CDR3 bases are TGTGCCAGCTCACCACGCACGTCGGGGAAGGCTTTCTACAATGAGCAGTTCTTC. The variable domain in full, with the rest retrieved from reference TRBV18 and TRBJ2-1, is NAGVMQNPRHLVRRRGQEARLRCSPMKGHSHVYWYRQLPEEGLKFMVYLQKENIIDESGMPKERFSAEFPKEGPSILRIQQVVRGDSAAYFCASSPRTSGKAFYNEQFFGPGTRLTVL.